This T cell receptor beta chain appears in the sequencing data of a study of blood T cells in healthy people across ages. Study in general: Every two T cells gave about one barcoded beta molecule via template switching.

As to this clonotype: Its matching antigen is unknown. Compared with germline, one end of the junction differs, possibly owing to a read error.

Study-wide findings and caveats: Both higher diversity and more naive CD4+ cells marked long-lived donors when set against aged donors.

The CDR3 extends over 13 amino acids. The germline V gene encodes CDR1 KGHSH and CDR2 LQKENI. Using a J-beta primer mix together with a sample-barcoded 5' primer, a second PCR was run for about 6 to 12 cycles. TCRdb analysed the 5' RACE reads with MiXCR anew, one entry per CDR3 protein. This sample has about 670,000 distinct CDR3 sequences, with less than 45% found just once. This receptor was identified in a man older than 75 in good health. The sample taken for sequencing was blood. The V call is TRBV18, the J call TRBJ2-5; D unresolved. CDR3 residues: CASAPGQKETQYF. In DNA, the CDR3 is TGTGCCAGCGCACCAGGCCAGAAAGAGACCCAGTACTTC.